These 3 T cell receptor beta chains were all obtained from the same sample, sequenced in a study of neurological immune-mediated disorders. From the 5' RACE reads, TCRdb called clonotypes with MiXCR, one entry per CDR3 protein. The table shows about 55,000 distinct CDR3 sequences, with roughly 3.5% occurring only once. Sequencing was done on a sample of PBMCs. The receptors were gathered from a man aged 30 to 39 with multiple sclerosis.

This clonotype was picked up many times. The rearrangement joins TRBV9 to TRBJ1-1, with 7 positions matching TRBD1. CDR1 and CDR2 from the germline V gene are SGDLS and YYNGEE. The CDR3 covers 14 residues. After removal of 2 bases from V and 3 bases from J, the junction contained 4 bases not matched to a gene. CDR3 DNA: TGTGCCAGCAGCGTTGACAGGGTTGACACTGAAGCTTTCTTT. Translated: CASSVDRVDTEAFF.

This clonotype was seen repeatedly, ten times or more. The CDR3: CASILGTGGEQYF. The CDR3 coding sequence is TGTGCCAGCATCTTGGGAACAGGGGGAGAGCAGTACTTC. J is TRBJ2-7 and V is TRBV28; TRBD1 matches at 8 bases. Unmatched junction bases numbered 9, after V lost 7 bases and J lost 7 bases. From germline, CDR1 is MDHEN and CDR2 SYDVKM. The CDR3 consists of 13 residues.

This clonotype was found many times. The rearrangement links TRBV20-1 to TRBJ2-4; possibly TRBD1 or TRBD2 for D (6 bases each). Germline V gene sequence: CDR1 DFQATT, CDR2 SNEGSKA (reference sequence). CDR3 size: 16 residues. The V gene lost 5 bases and the J gene lost 1 base, with 18 bases spanning the gap. The CDR3 reads CSASSSGALAKNIQYF. The CDR3 bases are TGCAGTGCTTCCAGTTCGGGGGCCCTCGCCAAAAACATTCAGTACTTC.